The 26 T cell receptor beta chains below all came from one sample that was sequenced in a study of cytomegalovirus exposure and HLA in healthy donors. It was with 60 Vbeta and 13 Jbeta primers that the PCR ran. Sequenced by immunoSEQ multiplex PCR; TCRdb stores in-frame clones only, minus some. This repertoire shows 100,000 to 150,000 clones, about 15% found once; its top ten account for around 2.6%. The sequenced sample consisted of PBMCs. The receptors stem from a female donor in good health and CMV-seropositive.

This clone was counted only a few times. V is TRBV5-1 and J is TRBJ2-3; D uncertain. Germline lookup yields CDR1 SGHRS and CDR2 YFSETQ. The CDR3 contains 14 residues. V lost 1 base, J lost 4 bases, and 10 bases lay in between. CDR3 DNA sequence: TGCGCCAGCAGCTTGATAACCCAGGCAGATACGCAGTATTTT. Translation: CASSLITQADTQYF.

This chain joins TRBV25-1 and TRBJ1-1, with 7 bases fitting TRBD1. Germline CDR1 reads MGHDK; CDR2 reads SYGVNS. The CDR3 length is 16 residues. Unmatched junction bases numbered 8, after V lost 4 bases and J lost 0 bases. CDR3 nucleotides: TGTGCCAGCAGTGGGACACCGGGACAGATGAACACTGAAGCTTTCTTT. Translation: CASSGTPGQMNTEAFF.

The chain joins TRBV27 to TRBJ2-2; D not certain. The CDR3 consists of 14 residues. CDR1 MNHEY and CDR2 SMNVEV come from the germline V gene (reference sequence). V shed 2 bases and J shed 4 bases, with 8 bases lying between them. This CDR3 reads CASSLTYGTGELFF. CDR3 nucleotides: TGTGCCAGCAGTTTAACATATGGCACCGGGGAGCTGTTTTTT.

In its sample, this clone was seen a few times. The V gene is TRBV2, the J gene TRBJ2-1; 10 bases agree with TRBD1. Germline V gene lookup returns CDR1 SNHLY and CDR2 FYNNEI. This CDR3 is 13 amino acids long. The ends lost 9 bases at V and 2 bases at J; junction bases unmatched: 1. CDR3 protein: CARGQGAYNEQFF. The CDR3 nucleotides are TGTGCCAGAGGACAGGGGGCCTACAATGAGCAGTTCTTC.

The chain uses TRBV6-6 and TRBJ2-2; 8 bases map to TRBD1. The V gene's germline CDR1 is MNHNY and CDR2 SVGAGI (reference sequence). V lost 4 bases and J lost 4; bases outside the gene matches: 8. The CDR3 loop spans 16 amino acids. Here the CDR3 reads CASSLHRGASTGELFF. The DNA for the CDR3 is TGTGCCAGCAGTTTACACAGGGGGGCGAGCACCGGGGAGCTGTTTTTT.

This clone was observed a handful of times. The CDR3 bases are TGCGCCAGCAGCCAAGATGGTAGCAGCGGGGTGCAGTTAGGGCAGTACTTC. Protein: CASSQDGSSGVQLGQYF. J is TRBJ2-7 and V is TRBV4-1, with 7 bases matching TRBD2. The CDR3 contains 17 residues. V was clipped by 0 bases and J by 9 bases; unmatched bases: 17. Germline values: CDR1 MGHRA, CDR2 YSYEKL.

This clone showed up just a few times. One end of the junction is discordant with germline, which a read error may explain. The V and J genes are TRBV2 and TRBJ1-1; 8 nucleotides align to TRBD1. The CDR3 is 13 residues long. Germline loops: CDR1 SNHLY, CDR2 FYNNEI. DNA for the CDR3: TGTGCCAGCAGAGACAGGGGTGGGACTGTAGCTTTCTTT. Translated, it gives CASRDRGGTVAFF.

This clone occurred a few times. The junction departs from the called germline gene at one end, perhaps through a read error. J is TRBJ2-2 and V is TRBV5-1; D is uncertain. Germline CDR1 is SGHRS and CDR2 is YFSETQ. There are 12 residues in the CDR3. The CDR3 sequence is CASSLDSPSMIF. CDR3 nucleotide sequence: TGCGCCAGCAGCTTGGACAGCCCGAGTATGATTTTT.

This clone was recorded a few times. The genes are TRBV5-4 and TRBJ1-2; a weak D match, TRBD1 (5 bases). The CDR3 is made up of 13 amino acids. V lost 2 bases and J lost 4, with 9 bases in between. Germline CDR1 and CDR2: SGHNT and YYREEE (reference sequence). The DNA of the CDR3 is TGTGCCAGCAGCTTTAGTCAGGGCTATGGCTACACCTTC. This codes for CASSFSQGYGYTF.

The J gene is TRBJ2-3, the V gene TRBV4-3; 14 bases agree with TRBD2. The CDR3 length is 19 residues. V gave up 3 bases and J gave up 0 bases; unmatched junction bases: 8. Looked up from germline, CDR1 is LGHNA and CDR2 is YSLEER. Here the CDR3 DNA reads TGCGCCAGCAGCCAGCGGACTAGCGGGGGGCGTCCTAGCACAGATACGCAGTATTTT. As protein: CASSQRTSGGRPSTDTQYF.

V gene TRBV6-1 combines with J gene TRBJ2-3, with 7 bases lining up with TRBD2. The CDR3 extends over 14 amino acids. CDR1 is MNHNS, CDR2 SASEGT, per germline. The V segment lost 7 bases and the J segment 2 bases; nucleotides outside the gene matches: 6. The DNA of the CDR3 is TGTGCCAGCAAGAGCGGGATTGTCACAGATACGCAGTATTTT. This sequence encodes CASKSGIVTDTQYF.

Only a few counts were recorded for this clone. This chain links TRBV25-1 with TRBJ2-5, with TRBD1 matching over 10 bases. The J call may be incorrect, as the DNA end agrees better with TRBJ2-7. Germline CDR1 is MGHDK and CDR2 is SYGVNS. This CDR3 has 14 residues. The CDR3 DNA sequence: TGTGCCAGCAGGGCAGGGGACAGGGGTTACGAGCAGTACTTC. This sequence encodes CASRAGDRGYEQYF.

This clone was observed a handful of times. Since no conserved phenylalanine or tryptophan closes the CDR3, a read error is the likely cause. The chain employs TRBV6-7 and TRBJ2-3; 9 bases match TRBD2. TRBV6-7 is an open reading frame whose function is uncertain. The CDR3 covers 20 residues. V dropped 0 bases and J dropped 0; count of bases not matched to a gene: 13. The CDR3 loop is CASSYSNEASGVLSTDTQYV. As DNA, the CDR3 is TGTGCCAGCAGTTACTCGAATGAAGCTAGCGGGGTACTTAGCACAGATACGCAGTATGTT.

The chain links TRBV29-1 to TRBJ2-3; 12 bases align to TRBD2. CDR3 length: 16 amino acids. J lost 3 bases, V lost 0 bases, and 4 bases had no gene match. Germline loops: CDR1 SQVTM, CDR2 ANQGSEA. Here the CDR3 DNA reads TGCAGCGTTGAAGATTGGACTAGCGGGGTAACAGATACGCAGTATTTT. This encodes CSVEDWTSGVTDTQYF.

This clone came up a few times. The V gene is TRBV4-3, the J gene TRBJ2-1; 7 bases are a match to TRBD2. J was trimmed by 6 bases and V by 0 bases; bases with no gene match: 8. The CDR3 loop spans 16 amino acids. CDR1 is LGHNA, CDR2 YSLEER, per germline. Here the CDR3 DNA reads TGCGCCAGCAGCCAAGATGACGGGGCTAGCGGCAATGAGCAGTTCTTC. This translates into CASSQDDGASGNEQFF.

The chain combines TRBV18 with TRBJ2-7, with 9 bases identical to TRBD2. The CDR3 totals 15 residues. The germline gives CDR1 KGHSH, CDR2 LQKENI. V was pared by 4 bases and J by 2 bases, with 6 bases of the junction left unmatched. For the CDR3, the DNA is TGTGCCAGCTCACTACGGACTAGCGAGACCTACGAGCAGTACTTC. Translation gives CASSLRTSETYEQYF.

The chain links TRBV6-4 to TRBJ2-2, with D perhaps matching TRBD2 (5 bases). Trimming took off 6 bases at V and 7 bases at J, with 18 bases between the two ends. Per germline, CDR1 MRHNA and CDR2 SNTAGT. CDR3 length equals 15 residues. CDR3 nucleotide sequence: TGTGCCAGCAGCACAAACCCGGGGTTTATCGGGGAGCTGTTTTTT. It specifies CASSTNPGFIGELFF.

The genes are TRBV15 and TRBJ2-7; 7 nucleotides line up with TRBD1. This CDR3 is built from 14 residues. The junction had 4 bases not matched to a gene; V was cut back by 0 bases and J by 5 bases. CDR1 is LNHNV, CDR2 YYDKDF, per germline (reference sequence). For the CDR3, the DNA is TGTGCCACCAGCAGAGACACAGGGGCGGACGAGCAGTACTTC. It translates to CATSRDTGADEQYF.

This clone was detected a few times. This chain connects TRBV4-2 to TRBJ1-4; no reliable D call. The CDR3 is made up of 14 amino acids. The V end lost 3 bases, the J end lost 2 bases, and 7 bases lay between the germline ends. Germline CDR1 reads LGHNA; CDR2 reads YNFKEQ. The CDR3 sequence: CASSQGDTNEKLFF. Here the CDR3 DNA reads TGTGCCAGCAGCCAGGGAGACACTAATGAAAAACTGTTTTTT.

This chain connects TRBV7-9 to TRBJ2-6; possibly TRBD1 for D (5 bases). Germline V gives CDR1 SEHNR, CDR2 FQNEAQ (reference sequence). V was cut by 5 bases and J by 0 bases, with 17 bases left in between. This CDR3 region has 18 residues. The CDR3 region is CASSPTQLQDSGANVLTF. CDR3 bases: TGTGCCAGCAGCCCAACCCAGTTACAGGACTCTGGGGCCAACGTCCTGACTTTC.

The V gene is TRBV5-1, the J gene TRBJ2-4; 7 bases match TRBD1. CDR1 SGHRS and CDR2 YFSETQ come from the germline V gene. V lost 3 bases to trimming and J lost 7 bases; unmatched junction nucleotides: 4. The CDR3 covers 13 residues. In DNA, the CDR3 is TGCGCCAGCAGCTCAACGACAGGGAACATTCAGTACTTC. It translates to CASSSTTGNIQYF. Together with reference TRBV5-1 and TRBJ2-4, the CDR3 gives the full variable domain: KAGVTQTPRYLIKTRGQQVTLSCSPISGHRSVSWYQQTPGQGLQFLFEYFSETQRNKGNFPGRFSGRQFSNSRSEMNVSTLELGDSALYLCASSSTTGNIQYFGAGTRLSVL.

The chain recombines TRBV27 with TRBJ2-1; 7 nucleotides agree with TRBD1. The CDR3 is 14 residues long. After removal of 4 bases from V and 9 bases from J, the junction contained 9 bases not matched to a gene. The germline V gene has CDR1 MNHEY and CDR2 SMNVEV (reference sequence). Here the CDR3 DNA reads TGTGCCAGCAGTTGGACAGGCGGTTCTGGTGAGCAGTTCTTC. It yields the protein CASSWTGGSGEQFF.

The rearrangement joins TRBV5-4 to TRBJ2-5; 14 bases align to TRBD2. The CDR3 runs to 17 residues. The V gene end was trimmed by 2 bases and the J gene end by 2 bases; junction bases not matched to a gene: 5. Germline V gene sequence: CDR1 SGHNT, CDR2 YYREEE (reference sequence). CDR3 bases: TGTGCCAGCAGCTTTGGGACTAGCGGGGGTGAACAAGAGACCCAGTACTTC. It is translated as CASSFGTSGGEQETQYF.

This clone was seen more than once but under ten times. The V call is TRBV6-5, the J call TRBJ2-7, with 7 positions matching TRBD1. The V segment lost 5 bases and the J segment 3 bases; nucleotides outside the gene matches: 7. The CDR3 consists of 14 residues. CDR1 is MNHEY and CDR2 is SVGAGI in the germline V gene. The CDR3, as DNA: TGTGCCAGCAGTAGGGGACAGAGATACTACGAGCAGTACTTC. Its translation is CASSRGQRYYEQYF.

A few counts support this clone. The chain combines TRBV19 with TRBJ1-5, with D uncertain. V was trimmed by 3 bases and J by 6 bases, leaving 6 bases between them. Germline lookup yields CDR1 LNHDA and CDR2 SQIVND (reference sequence). This CDR3 spans 12 amino acids. The CDR3 here is CASSIGSQPQHF. The CDR3 DNA follows: TGTGCCAGTAGTATCGGGAGTCAGCCCCAGCATTTT.

Comment on this clone: At one boundary the junction diverges from the germline segment, which might be a read error. J is TRBJ2-7 and V is TRBV28, with 7 bases fitting TRBD2. This CDR3 has 17 amino acids. Per the germline V gene, CDR1 is MDHEN and CDR2 is SYDVKM. The CDR3 DNA is TGTGTCAGCAGTTTACCCGATCTAGCGGTTAGCTCCTACGAGCAGTACTTC. Translated, it gives CVSSLPDLAVSSYEQYF.